The entry below describes one T cell receptor (beta chain). Antigen: not known. There are 13 residues in the CDR3. The ends were cut back, 7 bases at V and 2 bases at J, with 9 bases in the middle. Germline lookup yields CDR1 MNHNS and CDR2 SASEGT. TCRdb's copy holds only in-frame clones and misses some; the assay was immunoSEQ multiplex PCR. Of about 150,000 clones in the sample, roughly nine tenths were seen once. The data derive from a study of T cell responses to AZD1222 COVID-19 vaccine. General study findings and limits: At study baseline, merely several AZD1222 recipients were seropositive. Repertoires were obtained only post-peak T cell response. Clonal diversity was possibly underestimated, and the donors were mostly white British, with more females.

The TCR was taken from an adult who received the AZD1222 COVID-19 vaccine. The chain is built from TRBV6-1 and TRBJ2-1; weak D call: TRBD2 (7 bases). Sequenced material: peripheral blood, taken 28 days after the second AZD1222 dose. CDR3: CASKRDTYNEQFF. The CDR3 bases are TGTGCCAGCAAGCGGGACACCTACAATGAGCAGTTCTTC.